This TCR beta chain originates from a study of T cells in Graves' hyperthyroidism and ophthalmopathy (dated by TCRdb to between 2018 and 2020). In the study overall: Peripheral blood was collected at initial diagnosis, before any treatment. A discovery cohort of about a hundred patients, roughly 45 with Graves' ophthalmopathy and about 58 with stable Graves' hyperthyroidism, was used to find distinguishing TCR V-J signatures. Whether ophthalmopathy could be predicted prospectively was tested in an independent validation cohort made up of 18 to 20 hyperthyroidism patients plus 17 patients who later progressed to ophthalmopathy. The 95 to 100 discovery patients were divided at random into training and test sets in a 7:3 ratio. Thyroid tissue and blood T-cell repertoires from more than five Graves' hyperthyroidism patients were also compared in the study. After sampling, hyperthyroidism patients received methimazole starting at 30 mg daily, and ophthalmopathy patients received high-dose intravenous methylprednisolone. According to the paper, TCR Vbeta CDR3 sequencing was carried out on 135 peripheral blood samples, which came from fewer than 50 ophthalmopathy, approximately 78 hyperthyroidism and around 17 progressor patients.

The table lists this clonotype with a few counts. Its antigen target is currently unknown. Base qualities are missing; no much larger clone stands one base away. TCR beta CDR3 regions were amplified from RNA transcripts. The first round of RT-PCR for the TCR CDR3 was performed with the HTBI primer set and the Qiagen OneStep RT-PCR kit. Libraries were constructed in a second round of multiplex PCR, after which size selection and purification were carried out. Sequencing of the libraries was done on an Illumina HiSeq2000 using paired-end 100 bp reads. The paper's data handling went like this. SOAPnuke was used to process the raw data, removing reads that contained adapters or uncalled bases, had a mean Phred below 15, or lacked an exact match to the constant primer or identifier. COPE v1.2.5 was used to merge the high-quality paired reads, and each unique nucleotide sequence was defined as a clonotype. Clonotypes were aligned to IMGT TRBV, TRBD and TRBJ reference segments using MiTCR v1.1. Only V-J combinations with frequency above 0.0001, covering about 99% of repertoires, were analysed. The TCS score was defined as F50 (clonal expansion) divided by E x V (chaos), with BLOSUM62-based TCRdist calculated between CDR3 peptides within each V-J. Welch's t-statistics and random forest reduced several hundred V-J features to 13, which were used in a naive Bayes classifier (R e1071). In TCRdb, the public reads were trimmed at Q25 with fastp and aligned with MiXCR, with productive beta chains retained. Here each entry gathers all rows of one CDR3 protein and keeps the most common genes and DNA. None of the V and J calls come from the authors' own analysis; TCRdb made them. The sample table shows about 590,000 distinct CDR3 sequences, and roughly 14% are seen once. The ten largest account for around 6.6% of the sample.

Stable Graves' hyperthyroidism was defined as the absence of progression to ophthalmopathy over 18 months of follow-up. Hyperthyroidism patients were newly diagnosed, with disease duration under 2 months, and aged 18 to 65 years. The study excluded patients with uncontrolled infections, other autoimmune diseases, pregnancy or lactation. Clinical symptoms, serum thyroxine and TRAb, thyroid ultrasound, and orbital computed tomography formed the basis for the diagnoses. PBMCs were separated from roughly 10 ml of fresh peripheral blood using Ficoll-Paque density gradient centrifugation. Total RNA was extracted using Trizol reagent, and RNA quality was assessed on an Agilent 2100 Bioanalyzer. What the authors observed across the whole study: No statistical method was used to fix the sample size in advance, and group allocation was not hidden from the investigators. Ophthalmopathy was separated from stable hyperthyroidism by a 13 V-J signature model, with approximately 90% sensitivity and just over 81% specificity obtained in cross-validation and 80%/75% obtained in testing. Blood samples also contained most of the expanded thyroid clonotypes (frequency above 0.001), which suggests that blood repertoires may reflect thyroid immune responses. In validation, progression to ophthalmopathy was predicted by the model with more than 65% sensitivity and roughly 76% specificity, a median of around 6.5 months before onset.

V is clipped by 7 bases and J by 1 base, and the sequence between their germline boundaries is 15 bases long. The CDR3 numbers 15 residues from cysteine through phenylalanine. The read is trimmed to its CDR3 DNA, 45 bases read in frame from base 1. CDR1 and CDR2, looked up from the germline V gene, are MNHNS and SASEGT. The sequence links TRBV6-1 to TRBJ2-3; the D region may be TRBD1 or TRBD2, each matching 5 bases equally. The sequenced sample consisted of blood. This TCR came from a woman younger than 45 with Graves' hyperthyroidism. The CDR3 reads CASTERGRGTDTQYF. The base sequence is TGTGCCAGCACCGAACGGGGCAGGGGCACAGATACGCAGTATTTT.